This section outlines one T cell receptor (beta chain) sequence together with its context. The sample comes from a study of blood T cell repertoires in COVID-19. As handled by the study authors: How many nucleated cells were present was estimated from reference gene primer amplification. Sequencing was performed with immunoSEQ multiplex PCR; in TCRdb, only in-frame clones are kept and a portion is missing. V and J calls plus clone size are reproduced from that table; the DNA served to infer D and trimming. Of under 150,000 clones listed, roughly 86% were seen once; the top ten hold roughly 2.1%. The CDR3 extends over 14 amino acids. Germline V gives CDR1 SGHDT, CDR2 YYEEEE. V was shortened by 0 bases and J by 4 bases, with 10 bases between the two germline ends.

The sequence derives from a human donor in a cohort sampled during active COVID-19. Sample: peripheral blood. This rearrangement joins TRBV5-6 to TRBJ1-2; D is perhaps TRBD1 (5 bases). In DNA, the CDR3 is TGTGCCAGCAGCTTGGGGGGGGTTAGCTATGGCTACACCTTC. This codes for CASSLGGVSYGYTF. The full variable domain, in which reference TRBV5-6 and TRBJ1-2 provide the parts outside the CDR3, is DAGVTQSPTHLIKTRGQQVTLRCSPKSGHDTVSWYQQALGQGPQFIFQYYEEEERQRGNFPDRFSGHQFPNYSSELNVNALLLGDSALYLCASSLGGVSYGYTFGSGTRLTVV.